The 29 T cell receptor beta chains below were found in one sample sequenced in a study of T cell responses to AZD1222 COVID-19 vaccine (dated by TCRdb to the early 2020s). To prepare the library, the immunoSEQ multiplex PCR assay was applied. TCRdb provides this immuneACCESS table in a form limited to in-frame rearrangements. Some clones are lacking; in checked studies, under half of them reflect an unresolved V gene, and why the rest are absent is not known. Counted in this sample were approximately 100,000 clones; roughly 89% of them appeared once. The ten largest clones add up to approximately 3.7% of the sample. The time point label for this specimen denotes: baseline before first vaccination. Specimen: peripheral blood, collected on day 0 of AZD1222 vaccination. Every receptor here comes from an adult in good health.

This chain joins TRBV7-2 and TRBJ2-3; 12 nucleotides agree with TRBD2. CDR1 and CDR2 (germline): SGHTA, FQGNSA. Trimming at V came to 8 bases and at J to 5 bases, leaving 11 bases not matched to a gene. The CDR3 loop spans 16 amino acids. The chain's CDR3 is CASFPSGGAGGDTQYF. CDR3 DNA: TGTGCCAGCTTCCCTAGCGGGGGGGCCGGTGGAGATACGCAGTATTTT.

The V call is TRBV6-2 or TRBV6-3, the J call TRBJ2-5, with 9 nucleotides matching TRBD2. The CDR3 runs to 16 residues. The V and J ends lost 2 bases and 5 bases, in that order; junction bases with no gene match: 9. CDR1 is MNHEY and CDR2 is SVGEGT in the germline V gene. CDR3 sequence (DNA): TGTGCCAGCAGTTACGGTCTGCGGGGGGGCTCGGAGACCCAGTACTTC. This translates into CASSYGLRGGSETQYF.

V and J are TRBV30 and TRBJ2-1, with 9 nucleotides matching TRBD2. With 0 bases clipped from V and 6 bases from J, the junction kept 6 bases outside the gene matches. This CDR3 spans 15 amino acids. CDR1 is GTSNPN and CDR2 is SVGIG in the germline V gene (reference sequence). In nucleotides, the CDR3 is TGTGCCTGGAGTGTACTAAGCGGGGGGCTCAATGAGCAGTTCTTC. This codes for CAWSVLSGGLNEQFF. Based on the CDR3 plus reference TRBV30 and TRBJ2-1, the full variable domain is SQTIHQWPATLVQPVGSPLSLECTVEGTSNPNLYWYRQAAGRGLQLLFYSVGIGQISSEVPQNLSASRPQDRQFILSSKKLLLSDSGFYLCAWSVLSGGLNEQFFGPGTRLTVL.

The genes are TRBV7-2 and TRBJ1-4, with TRBD1 as a possible D gene (6 bases). Germline loops: CDR1 SGHTA, CDR2 FQGNSA. V shed 2 bases and J shed 8 bases, with 15 bases lying between them. The CDR3 sequence is 15 residues long. CDR3 sequence (DNA): TGTGCCAGCAGCTTATGGGGGGCGCGTGAGGAAAAACTGTTTTTT. Translated: CASSLWGAREEKLFF.

The rearrangement links TRBV12-5 to TRBJ2-7; 7 nucleotides agree with TRBD2. The V gene end was trimmed by 1 base and the J gene end by 5 bases; junction bases not matched to a gene: 8. The CDR3 runs to 15 residues. The germline CDR1 and CDR2 sequences are LGHNT and FRNRAP. CDR3 sequence (DNA): TGTGCTAGTGGTTTGGAAAGCGGGGCCCTCCACGAGCAGTACTTC. Translation: CASGLESGALHEQYF.

The V gene is TRBV7-2, the J gene TRBJ2-1, with TRBD2 identical over 13 bases. V shed 0 bases and J 8 bases; nucleotides not matched to a gene: 7. The CDR3 totals 17 residues. Germline CDR1 reads SGHTA; CDR2 reads FQGNSA. The CDR3 loop reads CASSLASGTSGVDEQFF. The CDR3 coding sequence is TGTGCCAGCAGCTTAGCCTCCGGGACTAGCGGGGTGGATGAGCAGTTCTTC. Filled out from reference TRBV7-2 and TRBJ2-1, the complete variable domain reads GAGVSQSPSNKVTEKGKDVELRCDPISGHTALYWYRQSLGQGLEFLIYFQGNSAPDKSGLPSDRFSAERTGGSVSTLTIQRTQQEDSAVYLCASSLASGTSGVDEQFFGPGTRLTVL.

This sequence joins TRBV10-2 and TRBJ2-5, with D possibly matching TRBD1 (6 bases). Trimming left V 4 bases short and J 1 base short, with 7 bases between. Germline lookup yields CDR1 WSHSY and CDR2 SAAADI. The CDR3 sequence is 13 residues long. CDR3 DNA sequence: TGCGCCAGCAGTGTAGGGGGCCAAGAGACCCAGTACTTC. Its protein is CASSVGGQETQYF.

This sequence joins TRBV5-1 and TRBJ2-2; unclear D gene. The CDR3 consists of 15 residues. Germline values: CDR1 SGHRS, CDR2 YFSETQ. Trimming took 0 bases from V and 0 from J, leaving 6 bases between them. The CDR3, as DNA: TGCGCCAGCAGCTTGGGACCCACGAACACCGGGGAGCTGTTTTTT. This encodes CASSLGPTNTGELFF.

In DNA form, the CDR3 reads TGTGCCAGCAGCTTAGTCACAGCTGGAAACACCATATATTTT. Translated: CASSLVTAGNTIYF. The genes are TRBV7-9 and TRBJ1-3; no definite D call. Germline CDR1 SEHNR, CDR2 FQNEAQ (reference sequence). The germline V and J ends were trimmed by 1 base and 2 bases, with 6 bases remaining between them. There are 14 residues in the CDR3.

This chain links TRBV11-2 with TRBJ2-3; the match to TRBD2 covers 7 bases. The CDR3 extends over 13 amino acids. CDR1 and CDR2 from the germline V gene are SGHAT and FQNNGV. Trimming at V came to 8 bases and at J to 5 bases, leaving 7 bases not matched to a gene. For the CDR3, the DNA is TGTGCCAGCGGGGGGGACCGCTTAGATACGCAGTATTTT. It codes for CASGGDRLDTQYF.

The CDR3 bases are TGTGCCAGCAGTGCTAGAGGGGGAGAGGGCGAGCAGTACTTC. This translates into CASSARGGEGEQYF. This chain connects TRBV6-4 to TRBJ2-7; D possibly corresponds to TRBD1 (6 bases). Germline values: CDR1 MRHNA, CDR2 SNTAGT. This CDR3 is built from 14 residues. The V gene lost 4 bases and the J gene lost 6 bases, with 16 bases spanning the gap.

The genes are TRBV10-3 and TRBJ2-3; 13 bases line up with TRBD2. CDR3 size: 18 residues. The V and J ends lost 2 bases and 7 bases, in that order; junction bases with no gene match: 12. CDR1 and CDR2 from the germline V gene are ENHRY and SYGVKD. CDR3 loop: CAISETELGLAGSNTQYF. The CDR3 region has the DNA TGTGCCATCAGTGAGACCGAACTGGGACTAGCGGGGTCGAATACGCAGTATTTT.

The chain links TRBV19 to TRBJ1-5; 11 bases map to TRBD1. CDR3 length: 20 amino acids. CDR1 and CDR2 (germline): LNHDA, SQIVND (reference sequence). J was trimmed by 2 bases and V by 0 bases; bases with no gene match: 12. The CDR3 reads CASSIDRGTGGTLGNQPQHF. In DNA form, the CDR3 reads TGTGCCAGTAGTATAGATCGGGGGACAGGGGGTACCCTTGGCAATCAGCCCCAGCATTTT. The variable domain in full, with the rest retrieved from reference TRBV19 and TRBJ1-5, is DGGITQSPKYLFRKEGQNVTLSCEQNLNHDAMYWYRQDPGQGLRLIYYSQIVNDFQKGDIAEGYSVSREKKESFPLTVTSAQKNPTAFYLCASSIDRGTGGTLGNQPQHFGDGTRLSIL.

This chain links TRBV4-1 with TRBJ1-1, with D perhaps TRBD1 (6 bases). V was pared by 1 base and J by 9 bases, with 15 bases between. The germline V gene has CDR1 MGHRA and CDR2 YSYEKL. There are 14 residues in the CDR3. CDR3: CASSQGPGGAQAFF. Written as DNA, the CDR3 is TGCGCCAGCAGCCAAGGGCCGGGGGGGGCGCAAGCTTTCTTT.

This chain connects TRBV28 to TRBJ1-3; D ambiguous. The CDR3 runs to 11 residues. Trimming stripped 8 bases from V and 7 bases from J, with 9 bases between. From germline, CDR1 is MDHEN and CDR2 SYDVKM. CDR3 DNA sequence: TGTGCCAGCGGGTTGTCGAACACCATATATTTT. It is translated as CASGLSNTIYF.

The V and J genes are TRBV5-4 and TRBJ2-5; 13 nucleotides line up with TRBD2. The CDR3 consists of 16 residues. The V gene end was trimmed by 4 bases and the J gene end by 2 bases; junction bases not matched to a gene: 5. Per the germline V gene, CDR1 is SGHNT and CDR2 is YYREEE (reference sequence). CDR3 sequence: CASSKEGLAGQETQYF. The CDR3 DNA is TGTGCCAGCAGCAAGGAGGGACTAGCGGGACAAGAGACCCAGTACTTC.

The gene calls are TRBV10-3 and TRBJ1-1, with TRBD1 identical over 7 bases. V trimming: 7 bases; J trimming: 4 bases; junction bases outside the gene matches: 9. Germline V lookup: CDR1 ENHRY, CDR2 SYGVKD. The CDR3 covers 14 residues. The CDR3 region is CAITTDREGTEAFF. As DNA, the CDR3 is TGTGCCATCACTACCGACAGGGAGGGCACTGAAGCTTTCTTT.

The V and J genes are TRBV4-1 and TRBJ1-5; maybe TRBD1 (5 bases). With 0 bases removed from V and 1 base from J, the gap between germline ends came to 13 bases. The CDR3 consists of 17 residues. CDR1 is MGHRA and CDR2 is YSYEKL in the germline V gene. The CDR3 DNA is TGCGCCAGCAGCCAAGATAGCTGGGGACGGAGCAATCAGCCCCAGCATTTT. Translating gives CASSQDSWGRSNQPQHF.

The CDR3, as DNA: TGTGCCAGCAGTTACTCGGCCCATAGGGGAAACACCATATATTTT. Its translation is CASSYSAHRGNTIYF. This chain joins TRBV6-5 and TRBJ1-3; D not resolved. The germline V gene has CDR1 MNHEY and CDR2 SVGAGI. V was pared by 0 bases and J by 4 bases, with 10 bases between. This CDR3 is built from 15 residues.

This chain uses TRBV19 with TRBJ1-2; no clear D. Per germline, CDR1 LNHDA and CDR2 SQIVND (reference sequence). V was shortened by 2 bases and J by 6 bases, with 16 bases between the two germline ends. The CDR3 sequence is 15 residues long. The CDR3 DNA sequence: TGTGCCAGTAGTATAAGTTCGGCAGCCCGTGATGGCTACACCTTC. Protein sequence: CASSISSAARDGYTF. The whole variable domain, filled in from reference TRBV19 and TRBJ1-2, reads DGGITQSPKYLFRKEGQNVTLSCEQNLNHDAMYWYRQDPGQGLRLIYYSQIVNDFQKGDIAEGYSVSREKKESFPLTVTSAQKNPTAFYLCASSISSAARDGYTFGSGTRLTVV.

The DNA of the CDR3 is TGTGCCAGCAGCTCGGGACTAGCGGGGGGTCTGCCCAACAATGAGCAGTTCTTC. It translates to CASSSGLAGGLPNNEQFF. The chain combines TRBV11-2 with TRBJ2-1; 15 nucleotides align to TRBD2. The CDR3 extends over 18 amino acids. Germline V CDR1 and CDR2: SGHAT, FQNNGV. J lost 5 bases, V lost 4 bases, and 9 bases had no gene match.

The J gene is TRBJ2-1, the V gene TRBV7-2, with D possibly matching TRBD2 (6 bases). Per germline, CDR1 SGHTA and CDR2 FQGNSA. Trimming cost V 8 bases and J 7 bases, with 9 bases left between them. This CDR3 region has 11 residues. The CDR3 sequence is CASGGRNEQFF. For the CDR3, the DNA is TGTGCCAGCGGGGGGAGGAATGAGCAGTTCTTC.

The chain recombines TRBV6-5 with TRBJ1-4, with 8 nucleotides matching TRBD1. Trimming at V came to 6 bases and at J to 8 bases, leaving 8 bases not matched to a gene. The germline V gene has CDR1 MNHEY and CDR2 SVGAGI. The CDR3 has 14 residues. The CDR3 bases are TGTGCCAGCAGCCCCGACAGGGGAAGGGAAAAACTGTTTTTT. Its protein product is CASSPDRGREKLFF.

This clone has just a few counts. The V gene is TRBV5-6, the J gene TRBJ1-5, with D unclear. The CDR3 is made up of 14 amino acids. Trimming took 4 bases from V and 7 from J, leaving 15 bases between them. CDR1 is SGHDT, CDR2 YYEEEE, per germline. The CDR3 nucleotides read TGTGCCAGCAGCCCACACGGGATTGAGCAGCCCCAGCATTTT. This gives the protein CASSPHGIEQPQHF. Complete variable domain (other parts from reference TRBV5-6 and TRBJ1-5): DAGVTQSPTHLIKTRGQQVTLRCSPKSGHDTVSWYQQALGQGPQFIFQYYEEEERQRGNFPDRFSGHQFPNYSSELNVNALLLGDSALYLCASSPHGIEQPQHFGDGTRLSIL.

The genes are TRBV18 and TRBJ2-2, with TRBD2 matching 8 bases. V lost 0 bases and J lost 4; bases outside the gene matches: 4. Germline V CDR1 and CDR2: KGHSH, LQKENI. The CDR3 runs to 16 residues. This CDR3 reads CASSPPAGGTTGELFF. The CDR3 coding sequence is TGTGCCAGCTCACCACCGGCGGGGGGTACCACCGGGGAGCTGTTTTTT.

The chain links TRBV1 to TRBJ1-2; TRBD1 is the table's D call and was not checked against the DNA. TRBV1 is termed a pseudogene. CDR3 size: 14 residues. The chain's CDR3 is CTSSLGQTLYGYTF. In DNA, the CDR3 is TGCACCAGCAGCCTGGGACAGACCCTCTATGGCTACACCTTC.

The chain carries TRBV7-9 and TRBJ1-4, with a possible D match to TRBD1 (5 bases). The germline CDR1 and CDR2 sequences are SEHNR and FQNEAQ (reference sequence). The CDR3 spans 16 residues. With 8 bases removed from V and 3 bases from J, the gap between germline ends came to 19 bases. The DNA of the CDR3 is TGTGCCAGCCCTTTGGGGGGTGGGCTACCTAATGAAAAACTGTTTTTT. Encoded protein: CASPLGGGLPNEKLFF.

The chain employs TRBV28 and TRBJ1-2; no definite D call. V was clipped by 7 bases and J by 1 base, with 4 bases between them. Germline loops: CDR1 MDHEN, CDR2 SYDVKM. The CDR3 totals 11 residues. CDR3 sequence reads: CASKSNYGYTF. For the CDR3, the DNA is TGTGCCAGCAAGAGTAACTATGGCTACACCTTC.

This sequence joins TRBV4-1 and TRBJ1-1; D might be TRBD1 (5 bases). The CDR3 loop spans 14 amino acids. CDR1 and CDR2 (germline): MGHRA, YSYEKL. Between the trimmed V and J ends, which lost 3 bases and 3 bases, there was a span of 11 bases. CDR3 sequence reads: CASSHQGEDTEAFF. CDR3 sequence (DNA): TGCGCCAGCAGCCATCAGGGAGAGGACACTGAAGCTTTCTTT.